This TCR beta chain was observed in a study of blood T cell repertoires in COVID-19. The wider study: Specimens from acute and convalescent COVID-19 originated in the United States, Italy and Spain. T cells, B-cell-depleted T cells, or PBMCs supplied cDNA or gDNA.

In the authors' workflow: Reference gene primer amplification yielded estimated nucleated cell counts. Using immunoSEQ multiplex PCR, the repertoire was profiled, and TCRdb retains in-frame clones only, with some absent. V and J calls and clone size are as listed in that table; D and trimming were resolved from the DNA. The table has around 210,000 clones, around 88% seen once. CDR3 length: 15 residues. Germline V CDR1 and CDR2: LNHDA, SQIVND (reference sequence). Trimming took off 1 base at V and 5 bases at J, with 14 bases between the two ends. The V gene is TRBV19, the J gene TRBJ2-5, with a possible D match to TRBD1 (6 bases). The specimen was peripheral blood. This clonotype was obtained from a man aged 18 to 30 with active or convalescent COVID-19. CDR3 residues: CASSIASAGAETQYF. CDR3 DNA sequence: TGTGCCAGTAGTATAGCCTCCGCAGGGGCCGAGACCCAGTACTTC.